The 20 T cell receptor beta chains below were found in one sample sequenced in a study of OX40 agonist ivuxolimab in advanced cancers. Only in-frame clones appear in the TCRdb table, and some are missing; sequencing was by immunoSEQ multiplex PCR. The repertoire holds roughly 60,000 clones, with approximately 90% as singletons. This material consisted of CD4+ or CD8+ T cells sorted from blood, taken in a trial of the OX40 agonist ivuxolimab. These receptors came from an adult with an advanced solid tumor such as melanoma, head and neck, liver or kidney cancer.

V usage is TRBV6-1 and J usage is TRBJ1-4, with unresolved D. This CDR3 region has 16 residues. Trimming stripped 3 bases from V and 4 bases from J, with 15 bases between. CDR1 is MNHNS, CDR2 SASEGT, per germline. In DNA, the CDR3 is TGTGCCAGCAGTGATATGCCCGGGGTTCGTAATGAAAAACTGTTTTTT. Amino acid sequence: CASSDMPGVRNEKLFF.

The chain couples TRBV30 to TRBJ1-5; maybe TRBD1 (5 bases). Germline loops: CDR1 GTSNPN, CDR2 SVGIG (reference sequence). The CDR3 totals 13 residues. The CDR3 DNA reads TGTGCTGGGGGATGGGATAGCAATCAGCCCCAGCATTTT. The encoded protein is CAGGWDSNQPQHF.

V is TRBV19 and J is TRBJ1-2; D is perhaps TRBD1 (6 bases). V lost 4 bases and J 2 bases, leaving 14 bases between the germline ends. This CDR3 is built from 15 residues. Per germline, CDR1 LNHDA and CDR2 SQIVND (reference sequence). CDR3 residues: CASSRESGVNYGYTF. DNA of the CDR3: TGTGCCAGTAGTAGAGAGTCAGGGGTCAACTATGGCTACACCTTC.

The chain is built from TRBV2 and TRBJ2-3, with 8 bases identical to TRBD2. The CDR3 has 14 amino acids. The germline CDR1 and CDR2 sequences are SNHLY and FYNNEI. V was pared by 8 bases and J by 2 bases, with 6 bases of the junction left unmatched. For the CDR3, the DNA is TGTGCCAGCCGGCTTAGCGGGAACACAGATACGCAGTATTTT. Translation gives CASRLSGNTDTQYF.

J is TRBJ2-7 and V is TRBV13, with D maybe TRBD2 (5 bases). The CDR3 runs 13 residues. In germline, CDR1 is PRHDT, CDR2 FYEKMQ (reference sequence). Trimming stripped 1 base from V and 6 bases from J, with 10 bases between. The DNA for the CDR3 is TGTGCCAGCAGCTTAGAATTAGAGGGCGAGCAGTACTTC. Translating it yields CASSLELEGEQYF.

This chain joins TRBV7-2 and TRBJ2-2; tentative D call: TRBD1 (5 bases). The V gene lost 6 bases and the J gene lost 3 bases, with 14 bases spanning the gap. From germline, CDR1 is SGHTA and CDR2 FQGNSA. The CDR3 sequence is 15 residues long. CDR3 in DNA: TGTGCCAGCAGTCTCAACCAGGGCGACACCGGGGAGCTGTTTTTT. Residues: CASSLNQGDTGELFF.

The chain employs TRBV5-1 and TRBJ1-1; TRBD1 matches at 9 bases. Germline V lookup: CDR1 SGHRS, CDR2 YFSETQ. The CDR3 runs to 15 residues. V shed 4 bases and J 4 bases; nucleotides not matched to a gene: 8. For the CDR3, the DNA is TGCGCCAGCAGCATACAGGGGGCGGGTGGCACTGAAGCTTTCTTT. Protein: CASSIQGAGGTEAFF. The entire variable domain, with the rest obtained from reference TRBV5-1 and TRBJ1-1, is as follows: KAGVTQTPRYLIKTRGQQVTLSCSPISGHRSVSWYQQTPGQGLQFLFEYFSETQRNKGNFPGRFSGRQFSNSRSEMNVSTLELGDSALYLCASSIQGAGGTEAFFGQGTRLTVV.

The rearrangement links TRBV14 to TRBJ2-7; D uncertain. The germline V gene has CDR1 SGHDN and CDR2 FVKESK. V was cut by 5 bases and J by 3 bases, with 8 bases left in between. This CDR3 is 12 amino acids long. This CDR3 is CASSVLSYEQYF. CDR3 bases: TGTGCCAGCAGCGTCCTAAGCTACGAGCAGTACTTC.

The V gene is TRBV19, the J gene TRBJ1-5; D gene ambiguous. The germline V and J ends were trimmed by 3 bases and 9 bases, with 15 bases remaining between them. The germline V gene encodes CDR1 LNHDA and CDR2 SQIVND (reference sequence). There are 14 residues in the CDR3. The DNA of the CDR3 is TGTGCCAGTAGTATTGCCGGCGGCTCAGTGCCCCAGCATTTT. This translates into CASSIAGGSVPQHF.

This sequence joins TRBV30 and TRBJ2-5, with TRBD1 matching over 10 bases. This CDR3 spans 14 amino acids. Germline values: CDR1 GTSNPN, CDR2 SVGIG (reference sequence). V lost 7 bases, J lost 5 bases, and 10 bases stayed unmatched. The CDR3 DNA follows: TGTGCCTCCGATAGACAGGGGGCGGGTGAGACCCAGTACTTC. Protein product: CASDRQGAGETQYF. Based on the CDR3 plus reference TRBV30 and TRBJ2-5, the full variable domain is SQTIHQWPATLVQPVGSPLSLECTVEGTSNPNLYWYRQAAGRGLQLLFYSVGIGQISSEVPQNLSASRPQDRQFILSSKKLLLSDSGFYLCASDRQGAGETQYFGPGTRLLVL.

This chain uses TRBV6-1 with TRBJ1-3; D is uncertain. Germline assignment: CDR1 MNHNS and CDR2 SASEGT. The length of the CDR3 is 15 residues. V was trimmed by 4 bases and J by 0 bases, leaving 10 bases between them. The CDR3 loop reads CASSANSYSGNTIYF. The CDR3 bases are TGTGCCAGCAGTGCCAACAGCTACTCTGGAAACACCATATATTTT.

The chain recombines TRBV7-9 with TRBJ1-3; D is unclear. CDR3 length: 16 amino acids. The V gene lost 4 bases and the J gene lost 0 bases, with 13 bases spanning the gap. Germline CDR1 and CDR2: SEHNR and FQNEAQ (reference sequence). The CDR3 nucleotides read TGTGCCAGCAGCTCCCTCAGCCAAAGCTCTGGAAACACCATATATTTT. Its protein product is CASSSLSQSSGNTIYF.

In regard to this clone: This likely comes from a read error, as the CDR3 has no conserved phenylalanine or tryptophan at its end. The chain uses TRBV6-5 and TRBJ1-2, with D unresolved. The CDR3 has 14 residues. Trimming shortened V by 6 bases and J by 6 bases, and 17 bases separated the two germline ends. CDR1 is MNHEY and CDR2 is SVGAGI in the germline V gene. In nucleotides, the CDR3 is TGTGCCAGCAGACTCCTCTGGGTAAACCATGGCTACACCCTC. Amino acids: CASRLLWVNHGYTL.

V gene TRBV18 combines with J gene TRBJ1-1; D is possibly TRBD1 (5 bases). Germline V gene lookup returns CDR1 KGHSH and CDR2 LQKENI. Trimming took 0 bases from V and 1 from J, leaving 15 bases between them. This CDR3 comprises 17 residues. The CDR3 DNA sequence: TGTGCCAGCTCACCACCGGCGGGGCTGTGGGCGAACACTGAAGCTTTCTTT. Encoded protein: CASSPPAGLWANTEAFF.

This rearrangement joins TRBV7-2 to TRBJ2-3, with 7 bases aligning to TRBD2. Germline-derived CDR1 and CDR2 are SGHTA and FQGNSA. With 2 bases clipped from V and 1 base from J, the junction kept 6 bases outside the gene matches. The CDR3 is 16 residues long. The CDR3 spells CASSLSPLAGTDTQYF. CDR3 DNA: TGTGCCAGCAGCTTAAGTCCGCTAGCGGGCACAGATACGCAGTATTTT.

Only one count was recorded for this clone. The chain is built from TRBV2 and TRBJ2-7; D unresolved. Germline V gene lookup returns CDR1 SNHLY and CDR2 FYNNEI. V lost 2 bases, J lost 2 bases, and 10 bases lay in between. This CDR3 is built from 14 residues. The CDR3 nucleotides read TGTGCCAGCAGTGAAATGAGAGGCCCCTACGAGCAGTACTTC. This gives the protein CASSEMRGPYEQYF.

This chain joins TRBV19 and TRBJ2-7, with TRBD2 identical over 14 bases. J lost 6 bases, V lost 4 bases, and 8 bases had no gene match. This CDR3 spans 16 amino acids. CDR1 is LNHDA and CDR2 is SQIVND in the germline V gene (reference sequence). The CDR3 spells CASSTGGTSGRGEQYF. CDR3 bases: TGTGCCAGTAGTACGGGGGGGACTAGCGGGAGAGGCGAGCAGTACTTC. The entire variable domain, with the rest obtained from reference TRBV19 and TRBJ2-7, is as follows: DGGITQSPKYLFRKEGQNVTLSCEQNLNHDAMYWYRQDPGQGLRLIYYSQIVNDFQKGDIAEGYSVSREKKESFPLTVTSAQKNPTAFYLCASSTGGTSGRGEQYFGPGTRLTVT.

This chain links TRBV6-5 with TRBJ1-3; D is perhaps TRBD1 (5 bases). V lost 6 bases, J lost 2 bases, and 14 bases lay in between. Per germline, CDR1 MNHEY and CDR2 SVGAGI. The CDR3 loop spans 15 amino acids. The CDR3 sequence is CASSPDRYPGNTIYF. As DNA, the CDR3 is TGTGCCAGCAGCCCCGACAGATATCCTGGAAACACCATATATTTT.

This sequence joins TRBV7-2 and TRBJ2-2; perhaps TRBD2 as D (5 bases). Germline CDR1 SGHTA, CDR2 FQGNSA. Trimming shortened V by 2 bases and J by 3 bases, and 7 bases separated the two germline ends. The CDR3 contains 14 residues. The CDR3, as DNA: TGTGCCAGCAGCTTATCGCGGGACACCGGGGAGCTGTTTTTT. This translates into CASSLSRDTGELFF.

The genes are TRBV7-2 and TRBJ2-7; 9 nucleotides align to TRBD1. CDR1 SGHTA and CDR2 FQGNSA come from the germline V gene. J gave up 3 bases and V 1 base, and 4 bases lay outside the gene matches. The CDR3 has 15 residues. CDR3 sequence (DNA): TGTGCCAGCAGCTTAGACTTGGACAGGGGCTACGAGCAGTACTTC. It encodes CASSLDLDRGYEQYF.